A single sample gave rise to the 12 T cell receptor beta chains below, sequenced in a study of blood T cell repertoires in COVID-19. Profiling relied on immunoSEQ multiplex PCR, and the TCRdb table lists in-frame clones only, not all of them. This repertoire shows about 48,000 clones, approximately 80% found once; its top ten account for about 19%. Sequenced input: peripheral blood. These receptors were collected from a human donor with active or convalescent COVID-19. The donor label of this sample is uncertain.

The chain recombines TRBV27 with TRBJ2-5; possible D gene TRBD2, 6 bases. Germline loops: CDR1 MNHEY, CDR2 SMNVEV (reference sequence). This CDR3 comprises 15 residues. The V gene lost 4 bases and the J gene lost 4 bases, with 16 bases spanning the gap. This CDR3 reads CASSSWGQGGETQYF. CDR3 nucleotides: TGTGCCAGCAGTTCCTGGGGCCAGGGAGGAGAGACCCAGTACTTC.

This chain's CDR3 is CASSPSGTAYGYTF. The CDR3 DNA reads as TGTGCCAGCAGCCCCTCTGGGACAGCTTATGGCTACACCTTC. This chain connects TRBV7-2 to TRBJ1-2; 7 bases are shared with TRBD1. The CDR3 consists of 14 residues. Germline V CDR1 and CDR2: SGHTA, FQGNSA. Trimming at V came to 5 bases and at J to 5 bases, leaving 8 bases not matched to a gene. The whole variable domain, remainder taken from reference TRBV7-2 and TRBJ1-2, is GAGVSQSPSNKVTEKGKDVELRCDPISGHTALYWYRQSLGQGLEFLIYFQGNSAPDKSGLPSDRFSAERTGGSVSTLTIQRTQQEDSAVYLCASSPSGTAYGYTFGSGTRLTVV.

V gene TRBV5-6 combines with J gene TRBJ2-7; 8 positions agree with TRBD1. The V and J ends lost 0 bases and 5 bases, in that order; junction bases with no gene match: 7. Germline V gives CDR1 SGHDT, CDR2 YYEEEE. The CDR3 is 15 residues long. The DNA for the CDR3 is TGTGCCAGCAGCTTGGTCGGACAGGGTAGTGACGAGCAGTACTTC. This sequence encodes CASSLVGQGSDEQYF.

The chain joins TRBV9 to TRBJ2-2, with 7 bases identical to TRBD2. Germline CDR1 is SGDLS and CDR2 is YYNGEE. The CDR3 spans 15 residues. Unmatched junction bases numbered 5, after V lost 2 bases and J lost 4 bases. This chain's CDR3 is CASSVGGSITGELFF. CDR3 nucleotides: TGTGCCAGCAGCGTCGGGGGGTCAATCACCGGGGAGCTGTTTTTT.

The CDR3 here is CASSRDSFYNEQFF. The CDR3, as DNA: TGTGCCAGCAGCCGGGACAGCTTCTACAATGAGCAGTTCTTC. The chain is built from TRBV7-6 and TRBJ2-1; 7 positions match TRBD1. The CDR3 length is 14 residues. V lost 5 bases to trimming and J lost 3 bases; unmatched junction nucleotides: 4. CDR1 and CDR2 from the germline V gene are SGHVS and FNYEAQ.

This rearrangement joins TRBV18 to TRBJ2-1, with 11 bases fitting TRBD2. Unmatched junction bases numbered 7, after V lost 8 bases and J lost 1 base. CDR1 and CDR2 (germline): KGHSH, LQKENI. This CDR3 is built from 16 residues. The CDR3 region has the DNA TGTGCCAGCACGCGGGGGACTAGCGGTTCCTACAATGAGCAGTTCTTC. Amino acid sequence: CASTRGTSGSYNEQFF. Drawing the rest from reference TRBV18 and TRBJ2-1, the complete variable domain is NAGVMQNPRHLVRRRGQEARLRCSPMKGHSHVYWYRQLPEEGLKFMVYLQKENIIDESGMPKERFSAEFPKEGPSILRIQQVVRGDSAAYFCASTRGTSGSYNEQFFGPGTRLTVL.

The chain employs TRBV7-8 and TRBJ2-3, with a tentative D call TRBD2 (6 bases). This CDR3 has 16 residues. CDR1 is SGHVS and CDR2 is FQNEAQ in the germline V gene. Trimming shortened V by 5 bases and J by 3 bases, and 18 bases separated the two germline ends. Here the CDR3 reads CASSLTNSAGTDTQYF. The CDR3 coding sequence is TGTGCCAGCAGCCTTACCAATTCGGCGGGGACAGATACGCAGTATTTT.

This clone has only a few counts. The chain couples TRBV11-2 to TRBJ2-5; 7 positions match TRBD1. This CDR3 is built from 16 residues. In germline, CDR1 is SGHAT, CDR2 FQNNGV. Trimming took 2 bases from V and 4 from J; bases not matched to a gene: 10. CDR3 DNA: TGTGCCAGCAGCTTAATGAGGGGGCGAGAGAGAGAGACCCAGTACTTC. It codes for CASSLMRGRERETQYF.

With regard to this clone: Mismatch with germline at one junction end may stem from a read error. The rearrangement uses TRBV12-5 and TRBJ2-3, with 10 bases fitting TRBD2. The CDR3 totals 20 residues. From germline, CDR1 is LGHNT and CDR2 FRNRAP. The CDR3 region is CARGLPQRSGRETSTDTQYF. CDR3 DNA: TGTGCTCGTGGTTTGCCCCAAAGGAGCGGGAGGGAGACTAGCACAGATACGCAGTATTTT.

This chain uses TRBV5-1 with TRBJ1-1; the match to TRBD1 covers 7 bases. The CDR3 has 13 amino acids. Germline V gene lookup returns CDR1 SGHRS and CDR2 YFSETQ. Trimming took 4 bases from V and 11 from J; bases not matched to a gene: 11. The chain's CDR3 is CASSLSDRVFAFF. The CDR3 region has the DNA TGCGCCAGCAGCCTGAGTGACAGGGTCTTCGCTTTCTTT.

The chain has TRBV5-1 and TRBJ2-3; 9 bases map to TRBD2. Unmatched junction bases numbered 12, after V lost 4 bases and J lost 6 bases. The germline gives CDR1 SGHRS, CDR2 YFSETQ. The CDR3 has 16 residues. The CDR3 region is CASSQYSGSNSDTQYF. Written as DNA, the CDR3 is TGCGCCAGCAGCCAATATAGCGGGAGTAATTCGGATACGCAGTATTTT.

The gene calls are TRBV6-6 and TRBJ2-3, with 9 bases identical to TRBD2. Germline-derived CDR1 and CDR2 are MNHNY and SVGAGI (reference sequence). The CDR3 has 14 residues. Trimming removed 8 bases from V and 4 bases from J; junction bases left unmatched: 7. The CDR3 reads CASAASGNSDTQYF. Here the CDR3 DNA reads TGTGCCAGCGCGGCTAGCGGGAATTCAGATACGCAGTATTTT.